This entry features one T cell receptor (beta chain) sequence. Its antigen is as yet unknown. Indicated time point: week 23, last vaccination. Vaccination used 300 ug of mutant IDH1 20-mer peptide per dose, with topical imiquimod. The data stem from a study of a mutant IDH1 vaccine in newly diagnosed glioma. Across the whole study: Treated patients, averaging about 40 years, were around 62% male and about 38% female. Those enrolled had earlier been treated with radiotherapy, temozolomide, or both, mostly both.

General study findings and limits: Apparently unrelated to pseudoprogression were changes in the top peripheral T cell clonotypes.

The repertoire was sequenced with immunoSEQ multiplex PCR; TCRdb's copy has only in-frame clones and lacks some. Among around 9,800 clones listed, about 91% were seen once. The V gene's germline CDR1 is KGHSH and CDR2 LQKENI. The CDR3 sequence is 16 residues long. V was clipped by 5 bases and J by 7 bases, with 23 bases between them. This sequence originates from a woman aged 40 to 49 with glioma. Some clones in this sample may be carry-over from other donors' samples. The V and J genes are TRBV18 and TRBJ1-2; D might be TRBD1 (5 bases). Sequencing was performed on PBMCs, taken from a glioma patient whose treatment included an IDH1 peptide vaccine. The CDR3 loop reads CASSLQGTAVNGGYTF. The CDR3 nucleotides are TGTGCCAGCTCATTGCAGGGTACAGCGGTGAACGGTGGCTACACCTTC.